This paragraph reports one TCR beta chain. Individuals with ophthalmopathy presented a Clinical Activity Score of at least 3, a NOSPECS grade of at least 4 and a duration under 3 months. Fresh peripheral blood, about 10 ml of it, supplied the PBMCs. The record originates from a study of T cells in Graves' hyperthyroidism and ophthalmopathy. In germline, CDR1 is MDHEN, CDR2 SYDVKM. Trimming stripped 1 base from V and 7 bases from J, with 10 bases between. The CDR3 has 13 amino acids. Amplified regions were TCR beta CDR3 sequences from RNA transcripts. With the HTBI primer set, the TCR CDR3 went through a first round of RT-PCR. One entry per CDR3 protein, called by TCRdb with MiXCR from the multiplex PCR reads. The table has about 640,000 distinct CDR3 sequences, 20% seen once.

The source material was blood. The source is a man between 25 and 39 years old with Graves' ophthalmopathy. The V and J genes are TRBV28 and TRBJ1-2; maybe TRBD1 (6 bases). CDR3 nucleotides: TGTGCCAGCAGTTTATTCGGGGGCTCTGGCTACACCTTC. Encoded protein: CASSLFGGSGYTF.